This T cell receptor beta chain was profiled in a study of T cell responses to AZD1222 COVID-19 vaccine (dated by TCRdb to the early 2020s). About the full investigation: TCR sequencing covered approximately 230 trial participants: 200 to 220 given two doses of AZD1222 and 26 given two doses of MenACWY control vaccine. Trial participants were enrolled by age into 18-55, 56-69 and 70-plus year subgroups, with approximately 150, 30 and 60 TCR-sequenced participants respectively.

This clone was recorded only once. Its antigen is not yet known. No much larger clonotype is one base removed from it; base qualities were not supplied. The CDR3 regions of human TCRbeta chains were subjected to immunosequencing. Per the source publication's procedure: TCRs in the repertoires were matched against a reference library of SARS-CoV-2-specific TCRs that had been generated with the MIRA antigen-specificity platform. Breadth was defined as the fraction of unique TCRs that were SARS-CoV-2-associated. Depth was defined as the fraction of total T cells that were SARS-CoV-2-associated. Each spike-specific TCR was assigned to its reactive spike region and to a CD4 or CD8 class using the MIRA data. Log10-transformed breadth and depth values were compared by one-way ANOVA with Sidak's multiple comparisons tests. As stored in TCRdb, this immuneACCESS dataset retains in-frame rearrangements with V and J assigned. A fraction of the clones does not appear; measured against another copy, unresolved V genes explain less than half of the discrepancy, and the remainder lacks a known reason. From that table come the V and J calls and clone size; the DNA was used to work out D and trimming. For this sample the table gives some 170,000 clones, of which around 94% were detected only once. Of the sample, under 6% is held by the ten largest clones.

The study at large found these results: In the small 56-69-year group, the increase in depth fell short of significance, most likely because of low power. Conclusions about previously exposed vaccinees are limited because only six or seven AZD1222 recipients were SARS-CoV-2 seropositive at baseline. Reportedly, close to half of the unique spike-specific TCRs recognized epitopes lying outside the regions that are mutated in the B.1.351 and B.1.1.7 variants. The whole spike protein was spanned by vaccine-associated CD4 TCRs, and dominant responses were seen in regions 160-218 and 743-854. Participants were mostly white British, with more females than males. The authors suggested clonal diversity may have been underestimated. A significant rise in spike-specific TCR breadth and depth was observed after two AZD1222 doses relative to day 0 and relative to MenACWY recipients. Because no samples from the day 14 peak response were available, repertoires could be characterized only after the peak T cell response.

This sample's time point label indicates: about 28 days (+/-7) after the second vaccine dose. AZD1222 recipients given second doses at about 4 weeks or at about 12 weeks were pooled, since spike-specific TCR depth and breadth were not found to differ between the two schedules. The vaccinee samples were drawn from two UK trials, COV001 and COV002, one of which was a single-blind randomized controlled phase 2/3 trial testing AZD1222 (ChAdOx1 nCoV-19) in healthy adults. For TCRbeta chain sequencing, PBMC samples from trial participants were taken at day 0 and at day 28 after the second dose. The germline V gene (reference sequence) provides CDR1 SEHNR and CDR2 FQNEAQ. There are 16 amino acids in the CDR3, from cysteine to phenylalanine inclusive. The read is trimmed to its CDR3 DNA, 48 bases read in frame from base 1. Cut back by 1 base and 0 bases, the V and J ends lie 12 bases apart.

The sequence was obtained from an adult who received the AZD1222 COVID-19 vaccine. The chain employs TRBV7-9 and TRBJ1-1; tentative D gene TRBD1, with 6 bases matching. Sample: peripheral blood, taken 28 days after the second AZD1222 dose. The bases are TGTGCCAGCAGCTTAGACAGGGAGGACGTGAACACTGAAGCTTTCTTT. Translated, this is CASSLDREDVNTEAFF.